In this sample, the clone carrying this T cell receptor (beta chain) turned up once. Antigen unknown. These data originate in a study of cytomegalovirus exposure and HLA in healthy donors. About the research overall: Unique TCRs from HLA-typed donors, around 79 million of them, were held in an early data release. Study observations and caveats: The later analysis indicated that the majority of CMV-associated TCR beta chains appeared HLA-restricted.

Amplification used 60 Vbeta primers and 13 Jbeta primers. Sequencing was performed with immunoSEQ multiplex PCR; in TCRdb, only in-frame clones are kept and a portion is missing. This sample has 200,000 or so clones; 82% occur once, and the top ten carry 6.5%. J lost 3 bases, V lost 3 bases, and 3 bases had no gene match. Germline-derived CDR1 and CDR2 are SGHNT and YENEEA. The CDR3 spans 16 residues. Sample: PBMCs. This receptor was obtained from a woman aged 45-59 years in good health and CMV-seropositive. This chain connects TRBV11-3 to TRBJ2-2, with 11 bases identical to TRBD2. The CDR3 bases are TGTGCCAGCAGCTTGACTAGCGGGGCTTACACCGGGGAGCTGTTTTTT. It specifies CASSLTSGAYTGELFF.